The 5 T cell receptor beta chains reported below all come from one sample, sequenced in a study of blood T cell repertoires in COVID-19. Generated by immunoSEQ multiplex PCR, the TCRdb table keeps only in-frame clones and is missing some. This table has over 130,000 clones, under 90% appearing once. The sample comprised PBMCs or T cells enriched from blood (not recorded which). These receptor sequences come from a man between 45 and 60 years old in a cohort exposed to, infected with or recovered from COVID-19 (not recorded which).

The chain employs TRBV5-1 and TRBJ1-1; TRBD1 aligns across 12 bases. Trimming at V came to 5 bases and at J to 1 base, leaving 3 bases not matched to a gene. This CDR3 is built from 15 residues. The germline CDR1 and CDR2 sequences are SGHRS and YFSETQ. CDR3 in DNA: TGCGCCAGCAGGCCGGGACAGGGGGCGAACACTGAAGCTTTCTTT. This encodes CASRPGQGANTEAFF.

The rearrangement uses TRBV6-1 and TRBJ2-7; D gene uncertain. The germline V and J ends were trimmed by 1 base and 0 bases, with 4 bases remaining between them. The CDR3 is made up of 13 amino acids. Germline V gives CDR1 MNHNS, CDR2 SASEGT. The CDR3 protein is CASSEVNSYEQYF. In DNA form, the CDR3 reads TGTGCCAGCAGTGAAGTCAACTCCTACGAGCAGTACTTC.

Here the CDR3 DNA reads TGTGCCAGCAGCGTAGATGGAGGGGGGGCCGGTACGCAGTATTTT. Protein product: CASSVDGGGAGTQYF. V is TRBV9 and J is TRBJ2-3; TRBD2 is a possible D gene (7 bases). The V gene lost 0 bases and the J gene lost 8 bases, with 16 bases spanning the gap. Germline V gives CDR1 SGDLS, CDR2 YYNGEE. CDR3 size: 15 residues.

The V and J genes are TRBV19 and TRBJ1-1; 8 nucleotides match TRBD1. This CDR3 is 15 amino acids long. J lost 1 base, V lost 7 bases, and 8 bases had no gene match. CDR1 is LNHDA, CDR2 SQIVND, per germline (reference sequence). CDR3 residues: CASIDRGGPNTEAFF. The CDR3 DNA sequence: TGTGCCAGTATAGACAGGGGCGGCCCGAACACTGAAGCTTTCTTT.

The rearrangement joins TRBV19 to TRBJ2-2, with TRBD2 matching 10 bases. CDR1 and CDR2 (germline): LNHDA, SQIVND (reference sequence). V lost 8 bases, J lost 2 bases, and 20 bases stayed unmatched. There are 20 residues in the CDR3. The CDR3: CASLIPPGLASTPNTGELFF. The CDR3 region has the DNA TGTGCCAGTTTAATTCCCCCGGGACTAGCGTCAACCCCAAACACCGGGGAGCTGTTTTTT.